What follows are 30 T cell receptor beta chains derived from one specimen sequenced in a study of blood T cells in healthy people across ages. With a J-beta primer mix and a sample-barcoded 5' primer, a second PCR ran about 7 to 12 cycles. TCRdb called the 5' RACE reads again in MiXCR, with one record for every CDR3 protein. The sample holds some 860,000 distinct CDR3 sequences, 56% seen once. Sequencing input: blood. The origin of the receptors is a middle-aged man in good health.

The chain employs TRBV9 and TRBJ2-3, with D hard to call. The CDR3 extends over 19 amino acids. Between the trimmed V and J ends, which lost 2 bases and 4 bases, there was a span of 26 bases. CDR1 and CDR2 (germline): SGDLS, YYNGEE. CDR3 protein: CASSVEPLALPTAADTQYF. The CDR3 coding sequence is TGTGCCAGCAGCGTTGAACCTCTTGCGCTTCCAACCGCTGCAGATACGCAGTATTTT.

This sequence joins TRBV25-1 and TRBJ1-6; tentatively, D is TRBD1 (5 bases). Trimming cost V 4 bases and J 9 bases, with 13 bases left between them. Looked up from germline, CDR1 is MGHDK and CDR2 is SYGVNS. The CDR3 spans 14 residues. The CDR3 DNA reads as TGTGCCAGCAGTGGGCAGGGATTAGGTTCACCCCTCCACTTT. This translates into CASSGQGLGSPLHF.

CDR3 region: CASSLRVGGGGNYEQYF. As DNA, the CDR3 is TGCGCCAGCAGCTTAAGAGTCGGTGGAGGTGGGAACTACGAGCAGTACTTC. This rearrangement joins TRBV5-1 to TRBJ2-7, with a possible D match to TRBD2 (5 bases). V dropped 2 bases and J dropped 3 bases, with 21 bases sitting between them. Looked up from germline, CDR1 is SGHRS and CDR2 is YFSETQ. The CDR3 sequence is 17 residues long.

The CDR3: CASTVGYYEQYF. In DNA form, the CDR3 reads TGTGCCAGCACAGTGGGCTACTACGAGCAGTACTTC. V and J are TRBV5-6 and TRBJ2-7; D gene unclear. The CDR3 covers 12 residues. V lost 6 bases and J lost 3, with 10 bases in between. Germline V gene sequence: CDR1 SGHDT, CDR2 YYEEEE.

The J gene is TRBJ2-1, the V gene TRBV7-2; a weak D match, TRBD1 (6 bases). CDR1 SGHTA and CDR2 FQGNSA come from the germline V gene. The CDR3 runs 19 residues. Trimming took 5 bases from V and 7 from J, leaving 30 bases between them. The CDR3 protein is CASSKWVLGAITSFNEQFF. For the CDR3, the DNA is TGTGCCAGCAGCAAGTGGGTGTTGGGGGCCATAACCTCATTTAATGAGCAGTTCTTC.

This clonotype was seen ten or more times. This rearrangement joins TRBV20-1 to TRBJ2-7, with TRBD1 matching 9 bases. The CDR3 is 15 residues long. CDR1 and CDR2 (germline): DFQATT, SNEGSKA (reference sequence). With V trimmed by 1 base and J by 5 bases, 9 bases remained unmatched. The CDR3 nucleotides are TGCAGTGCTAGAGTTGGGGACAGGGTTCTTCACGAGCAGTACTTC. It specifies CSARVGDRVLHEQYF.

The CDR3 protein is CSASGGAWDRSYNEQFF. CDR3 bases: TGCAGTGCTAGTGGGGGGGCATGGGACAGGTCCTACAATGAGCAGTTCTTC. V is TRBV20-1 and J is TRBJ2-1; D is possibly TRBD1 (8 bases). Per the germline V gene, CDR1 is DFQATT and CDR2 is SNEGSKA (reference sequence). The CDR3 runs to 17 residues. Trimming removed 3 bases at V and 1 base at J, with 19 bases between.

The chain employs TRBV7-2 and TRBJ2-7; possibly TRBD1 for D (5 bases). V lost 8 bases and J 3 bases, leaving 14 bases between the germline ends. Germline V gene sequence: CDR1 SGHTA, CDR2 FQGNSA. The length of the CDR3 is 13 residues. The CDR3 nucleotides read TGTGCCAGCGCCGAAGGGGATAGCTACGAGCAGTACTTC. Translation: CASAEGDSYEQYF.

This clonotype appeared a few times. This chain joins TRBV4-3 and TRBJ2-1; D gene ambiguous. V was cut by 4 bases and J by 4 bases, with 14 bases left in between. The germline V gene has CDR1 LGHNA and CDR2 YSLEER. The CDR3 is 15 residues long. CDR3 loop: CASSPYATRYNEQFF. Written as DNA, the CDR3 is TGCGCCAGCAGCCCATATGCTACCCGTTACAATGAGCAGTTCTTC.

This chain connects TRBV6-1 to TRBJ1-2; 7 positions agree with TRBD1. Germline V lookup: CDR1 MNHNS, CDR2 SASEGT. The CDR3 is 13 residues long. V was clipped by 6 bases and J by 1 base; unmatched bases: 2. CDR3 protein: CASRRDSNYGYTF. The CDR3 nucleotides read TGTGCCAGCAGGAGGGACAGTAACTATGGCTACACCTTC.

This clonotype was found a few times. The rearrangement uses TRBV20-1 and TRBJ2-1; D may be TRBD1 (5 bases). The CDR3 has 14 residues. Trimming took off 0 bases at V and 7 bases at J, with 13 bases between the two ends. Per germline, CDR1 DFQATT and CDR2 SNEGSKA (reference sequence). Here the CDR3 reads CSARDIPGNNEQFF. The CDR3 DNA is TGCAGTGCTAGAGATATTCCAGGGAATAATGAGCAGTTCTTC.

The chain recombines TRBV12-3 or TRBV12-4 with TRBJ1-2, with 7 bases identical to TRBD1. The CDR3 sequence is 16 residues long. J lost 2 bases, V lost 0 bases, and 6 bases had no gene match. The CDR3 nucleotides read TGTGCCAGCAGTTTAGCGGGGACAGCCCTCAACTATGGCTACACCTTC. Its protein product is CASSLAGTALNYGYTF.

This clonotype has more than one count but fewer than ten. This sequence joins TRBV12-3 or TRBV12-4 and TRBJ1-6; 7 nucleotides match TRBD1. With 5 bases clipped from V and 7 bases from J, the junction kept 2 bases outside the gene matches. The CDR3 has 13 amino acids. The CDR3 spells CASSGTANSPLHF. The DNA for the CDR3 is TGTGCCAGCAGTGGGACAGCAAATTCACCCCTCCACTTT.

V is TRBV7-2 and J is TRBJ2-5; D unclear. Germline CDR1 SGHTA, CDR2 FQGNSA. Trimming took 6 bases from V and 11 from J, leaving 19 bases between them. The CDR3 spans 13 residues. The CDR3 DNA reads TGTGCCAGCAGGGAGACGTCCCTTAATGAGCAGTACTTC. Protein: CASRETSLNEQYF.

This clonotype was counted at least ten times. V is TRBV12-3 or TRBV12-4 and J is TRBJ2-3, with 9 bases identical to TRBD2. With 4 bases clipped from V and 4 bases from J, the junction kept 6 bases outside the gene matches. CDR3 length: 15 amino acids. CDR3: CASSSTSGYADTQYF. In DNA form, the CDR3 reads TGTGCCAGCAGTTCCACTAGCGGGTATGCAGATACGCAGTATTTT.

This chain connects TRBV5-1 to TRBJ1-2, with D hard to call. The CDR3 spans 14 residues. CDR1 and CDR2 from the germline V gene are SGHRS and YFSETQ. With 2 bases removed from V and 4 bases from J, the gap between germline ends came to 12 bases. CDR3 bases: TGCGCCAGCAGCTTCTCCAGCAGTTCCTATGGCTACACCTTC. Translation gives CASSFSSSSYGYTF.

This clonotype has only a few counts. The rearrangement joins TRBV21-1 to TRBJ2-7; TRBD1 was called by the table and not checked on the DNA. TRBV21-1 constitutes a pseudogene. The CDR3 has 17 residues. CDR3: CASSKGVSRDKYYEQYF. CDR3 nucleotides: TGTGCCAGCAGCAAAGGGGTATCGCGGGACAAATACTACGAGCAGTACTTC.

The J gene is TRBJ2-3, the V gene TRBV7-2; 9 nucleotides line up with TRBD2. The V gene end was trimmed by 3 bases and the J gene end by 0 bases; junction bases not matched to a gene: 4. The V gene's germline CDR1 is SGHTA and CDR2 FQGNSA. CDR3 length: 16 amino acids. CDR3 sequence reads: CASSFDSGGSTDTQYF. The CDR3 coding sequence is TGTGCCAGCAGCTTTGATAGCGGGGGCAGCACAGATACGCAGTATTTT.

This clonotype has just a few counts. This rearrangement joins TRBV28 to TRBJ2-1; D is uncertain. Deletions cut 2 bases from V and 6 bases from J, with 8 bases between. In germline, CDR1 is MDHEN, CDR2 SYDVKM. The CDR3 has 13 residues. DNA for the CDR3: TGTGCCAGCAGTTTAGGAACCCCCAATGAGCAGTTCTTC. It translates to CASSLGTPNEQFF. Using reference TRBV28 and TRBJ2-1 for the parts outside the CDR3, the full variable domain is DVKVTQSSRYLVKRTGEKVFLECVQDMDHENMFWYRQDPGLGLRLIYFSYDVKMKEKGDIPEGYSVSREKKERFSLILESASTNQTSMYLCASSLGTPNEQFFGPGTRLTVL.

This clonotype was seen a few times. The V and J genes are TRBV6-5 and TRBJ1-2, with D unresolved. The germline gives CDR1 MNHEY, CDR2 SVGAGI. The CDR3 sequence is 13 residues long. V lost 2 bases, J lost 4 bases, and 8 bases lay in between. The CDR3 reads CASSYGESYGYTF. The CDR3 coding sequence is TGTGCCAGCAGTTACGGGGAAAGCTATGGCTACACCTTC.

V usage is TRBV20-1 and J usage is TRBJ1-5, with a tentative D call TRBD1 (5 bases). The CDR3 has 13 amino acids. V lost 2 bases and J 5 bases, leaving 10 bases between the germline ends. Germline CDR1 and CDR2: DFQATT and SNEGSKA (reference sequence). This CDR3 is CSARQGNDQPQHF. The DNA for the CDR3 is TGCAGTGCTAGACAGGGAAATGATCAGCCCCAGCATTTT.

The chain couples TRBV5-1 to TRBJ2-3, with D possibly matching TRBD2 (6 bases). Germline CDR1 and CDR2: SGHRS and YFSETQ. The CDR3 is 14 residues long. Trimming shortened V by 5 bases and J by 5 bases, and 15 bases separated the two germline ends. The chain's CDR3 is CASSLGGTEDTQYF. The DNA for the CDR3 is TGCGCCAGCAGTCTTGGGGGGACGGAAGATACGCAGTATTTT.

The genes are TRBV29-1 and TRBJ2-5, with 10 positions matching TRBD2. Germline V gives CDR1 SQVTM, CDR2 ANQGSEA. The CDR3 spans 13 residues. The J segment lost 7 bases and the V segment lost 4 bases, leaving 6 bases of the junction unmatched. The CDR3 DNA is TGCAGCGTTGGGGCTAGCGGGGGCCCGACCCAGTACTTC. The encoded protein is CSVGASGGPTQYF.

This clonotype has a handful of counts. This chain joins TRBV20-1 and TRBJ2-3, with D maybe TRBD1 (6 bases). Germline assignment: CDR1 DFQATT and CDR2 SNEGSKA (reference sequence). Between the trimmed V and J ends, which lost 6 bases and 2 bases, there was a span of 18 bases. The CDR3 runs 15 residues. CDR3 sequence reads: CSARNRVFYTDTQYF. CDR3 DNA sequence: TGCAGTGCACGAAACAGGGTTTTCTACACAGATACGCAGTATTTT.

This clonotype has more than one count but fewer than ten. This chain links TRBV28 with TRBJ2-3; a weak D match, TRBD1 (5 bases). From germline, CDR1 is MDHEN and CDR2 SYDVKM. CDR3 length: 14 residues. Trimming took off 2 bases at V and 1 base at J, with 7 bases between the two ends. Here the CDR3 reads CASSLMTGTDTQYF. CDR3 DNA sequence: TGTGCCAGCAGTTTAATGACAGGCACAGATACGCAGTATTTT.

This clonotype was recorded once. V and J are TRBV7-2 and TRBJ1-2; tentatively, D is TRBD1 (5 bases). The CDR3 length is 13 residues. Between the trimmed V and J ends, which lost 5 bases and 8 bases, there was a span of 15 bases. Per the germline V gene, CDR1 is SGHTA and CDR2 is FQGNSA. The CDR3: CASSPGKEGGYTF. DNA of the CDR3: TGTGCCAGCAGCCCAGGGAAAGAGGGCGGCTACACCTTC. Looking up the rest from reference TRBV7-2 and TRBJ1-2 gives the full variable domain: GAGVSQSPSNKVTEKGKDVELRCDPISGHTALYWYRQSLGQGLEFLIYFQGNSAPDKSGLPSDRFSAERTGGSVSTLTIQRTQQEDSAVYLCASSPGKEGGYTFGSGTRLTVV.

This clonotype occurred many times. A much larger clone is a single base away; this may be a read error. The V and J genes are TRBV18 and TRBJ2-3; the match to TRBD2 covers 9 bases. This CDR3 region has 14 residues. Trimming at V came to 7 bases and at J to 3 bases, leaving 5 bases not matched to a gene. Germline assignment: CDR1 KGHSH and CDR2 LQKENI. In DNA, the CDR3 is TGTGCCAGCTGGGAGCGGGGGGCGACAGATACGCAGTATTTT. Its protein is CASWERGATDTQYF.

The CDR3, as DNA: TGTGCCAGCAGCCGCCTCTGGGTGGATGAGCAGTACTTC. Translation gives CASSRLWVDEQYF. The V call is TRBV7-8, the J call TRBJ2-1, with D unclear. The DNA matches TRBJ2-7 better at its end, which makes the J call doubtful. Per germline, CDR1 SGHVS and CDR2 FQNEAQ. The CDR3 is 13 amino acids.

The V and J genes are TRBV19 and TRBJ2-3; D unresolved. The CDR3 totals 14 residues. The V gene's germline CDR1 is LNHDA and CDR2 SQIVND (reference sequence). V lost 9 bases, J lost 2 bases, and 15 bases lay in between. In nucleotides, the CDR3 is TGTGCCAGCCGCCGGGTTTCAGACACAGATACGCAGTATTTT. It specifies CASRRVSDTDTQYF.

This clonotype was counted between two and nine times. This sequence joins TRBV28 and TRBJ2-7; D tentatively fits TRBD1 or TRBD2 (6 bases each). Germline V gene sequence: CDR1 MDHEN, CDR2 SYDVKM. This CDR3 has 13 residues. V dropped 6 bases and J dropped 2 bases, with 11 bases sitting between them. The CDR3 DNA is TGTGCCAGCAGAAGGGGGAGGCCCTACGAGCAGTACTTC. The encoded protein is CASRRGRPYEQYF.